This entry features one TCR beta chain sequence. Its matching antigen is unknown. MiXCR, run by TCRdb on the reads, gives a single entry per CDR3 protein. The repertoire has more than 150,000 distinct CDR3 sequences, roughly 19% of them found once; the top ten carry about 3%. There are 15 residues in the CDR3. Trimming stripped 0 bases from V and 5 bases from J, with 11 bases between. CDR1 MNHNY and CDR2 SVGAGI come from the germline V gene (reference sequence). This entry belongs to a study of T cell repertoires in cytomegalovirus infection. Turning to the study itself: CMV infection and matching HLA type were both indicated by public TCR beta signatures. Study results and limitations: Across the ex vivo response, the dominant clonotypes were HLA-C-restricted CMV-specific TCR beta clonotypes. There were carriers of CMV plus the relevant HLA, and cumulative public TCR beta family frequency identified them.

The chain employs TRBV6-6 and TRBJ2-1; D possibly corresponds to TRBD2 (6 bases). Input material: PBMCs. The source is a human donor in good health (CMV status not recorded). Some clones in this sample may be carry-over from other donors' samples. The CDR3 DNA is TGTGCCAGCAGTTACTCACTAGCAGGAGACAATGAGCAGTTCTTC. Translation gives CASSYSLAGDNEQFF.